This TCR beta chain was captured by sequencing in a study of cytomegalovirus exposure and HLA in healthy donors. Study background: An early release of data contained around 80 million unique TCRs, which came from HLA-typed donors.

Researchers ran the PCR with 60 Vbeta and 13 Jbeta primers. Clones were sequenced by immunoSEQ multiplex PCR, and TCRdb holds only the in-frame ones, with some missing. The profile covers around 200,000 clones, with roughly 81% appearing a single time and 2.5% to 4% taken by the ten largest. V was pared by 2 bases and J by 2 bases, with 8 bases between. The CDR3 totals 13 residues. Germline V gene lookup returns CDR1 SGDLS and CDR2 YYNGEE. Study-wide results and limits: Reports indicated that the classifier achieved high specificity and sensitivity in diagnosing cytomegalovirus status.

Worth noting for this clone: Antigen unknown.

Material for sequencing was PBMCs. The chain links TRBV9 to TRBJ2-7; perhaps TRBD2 as D (5 bases). This receptor was obtained from a woman in her 30s in good health and CMV-seropositive. CDR3 nucleotide sequence: TGTGCCAGCAGCGTGAGCGGCCCCTACGAGCAGTACTTC. Protein sequence: CASSVSGPYEQYF.